These 32 T cell receptor beta chains came from one sample sequenced in a study of cytomegalovirus exposure and HLA in healthy donors. The PCR employed 60 Vbeta primers together with 13 Jbeta primers. The data were produced by immunoSEQ multiplex PCR, yet TCRdb's version contains in-frame clones alone and is incomplete. This table has under 100,000 clones, around 74% appearing once. The source material was PBMCs. The receptors come from a boy aged 5-17 years in good health and CMV-seronegative.

The V and J genes are TRBV30 and TRBJ2-7, with TRBD2 identical over 15 bases. CDR3 size: 14 residues. The J segment lost 6 bases and the V segment lost 1 base, leaving 1 base of the junction unmatched. Per the germline V gene, CDR1 is GTSNPN and CDR2 is SVGIG (reference sequence). The chain's CDR3 is CAWSGTSGGGEQYF. The CDR3 nucleotides are TGTGCCTGGAGTGGGACTAGCGGGGGGGGCGAGCAGTACTTC.

The CDR3 loop reads CASSKRTAGEQYF. In DNA form, the CDR3 reads TGTGCCAGCAGCAAACGGACAGCGGGGGAGCAGTACTTC. V gene TRBV5-4 combines with J gene TRBJ2-7; D may be TRBD2 (7 bases). Trimming cost V 4 bases and J 7 bases, with 15 bases left between them. CDR3 size: 13 residues. Germline CDR1 is SGHNT and CDR2 is YYREEE (reference sequence).

This rearrangement joins TRBV7-2 to TRBJ2-3; D ambiguous. Trimming removed 4 bases from V and 0 bases from J, with 11 bases in between. The germline gives CDR1 SGHTA, CDR2 FQGNSA. This CDR3 comprises 15 residues. Here the CDR3 reads CASSSYMRSTDTQYF. CDR3 sequence (DNA): TGTGCCAGCAGCTCCTATATGCGGAGCACAGATACGCAGTATTTT.

The V gene is TRBV7-9, the J gene TRBJ1-3; D is uncertain. In germline, CDR1 is SEHNR, CDR2 FQNEAQ (reference sequence). CDR3 length: 17 amino acids. Trimming removed 2 bases at V and 0 bases at J, with 14 bases between. The CDR3 sequence is CASSLNNWVASGNTIYF. CDR3 DNA sequence: TGTGCCAGCAGCTTAAACAATTGGGTAGCCTCTGGAAACACCATATATTTT.

V is TRBV28 and J is TRBJ2-3; 7 nucleotides align to TRBD1. The CDR3 sequence is 15 residues long. Germline values: CDR1 MDHEN, CDR2 SYDVKM. The trim removed 5 bases at V and 1 base at J, leaving 6 bases unmatched. The CDR3 loop reads CASSPRGQGTDTQYF. CDR3 sequence (DNA): TGTGCCAGCAGTCCCAGAGGACAGGGCACAGATACGCAGTATTTT. The variable domain in full, with the rest retrieved from reference TRBV28 and TRBJ2-3, is DVKVTQSSRYLVKRTGEKVFLECVQDMDHENMFWYRQDPGLGLRLIYFSYDVKMKEKGDIPEGYSVSREKKERFSLILESASTNQTSMYLCASSPRGQGTDTQYFGPGTRLTVL.

The chain is built from TRBV5-6 and TRBJ2-7; D unclear. V lost 3 bases and J 2 bases, leaving 15 bases between the germline ends. The CDR3 is 15 amino acids. Germline-derived CDR1 and CDR2 are SGHDT and YYEEEE. This chain's CDR3 is CASSSRSRSAYEQYF. In DNA, the CDR3 is TGTGCCAGCAGCTCCAGATCTCGGAGTGCCTACGAGCAGTACTTC. Using reference TRBV5-6 and TRBJ2-7 for the parts outside the CDR3, the full variable domain is DAGVTQSPTHLIKTRGQQVTLRCSPKSGHDTVSWYQQALGQGPQFIFQYYEEEERQRGNFPDRFSGHQFPNYSSELNVNALLLGDSALYLCASSSRSRSAYEQYFGPGTRLTVT.

This clone was counted between two and nine times. This chain joins TRBV30 and TRBJ2-1; 7 bases align to TRBD2. Germline V gene data show CDR1 as GTSNPN and CDR2 as SVGIG (reference sequence). With V trimmed by 0 bases and J by 7 bases, 9 bases remained unmatched. The CDR3 is made up of 15 amino acids. The CDR3 region has the DNA TGTGCCTGGAGTGTCCCAGGGAGGGTGGGAAATGAGCAGTTCTTC. Translated: CAWSVPGRVGNEQFF.

The V gene is TRBV28, the J gene TRBJ2-3; 9 bases agree with TRBD1. With V trimmed by 4 bases and J by 0 bases, 17 bases remained unmatched. This CDR3 is built from 20 residues. Germline CDR1 is MDHEN and CDR2 is SYDVKM. In DNA, the CDR3 is TGTGCCAGCAGTTCACCCATAAAACAGGACAGGGGTTCAAGCACAGATACGCAGTATTTT. It specifies CASSSPIKQDRGSSTDTQYF. The full variable domain, completed using reference TRBV28 and TRBJ2-3, is DVKVTQSSRYLVKRTGEKVFLECVQDMDHENMFWYRQDPGLGLRLIYFSYDVKMKEKGDIPEGYSVSREKKERFSLILESASTNQTSMYLCASSSPIKQDRGSSTDTQYFGPGTRLTVL.

This chain connects TRBV19 to TRBJ2-5, with D perhaps TRBD2 (6 bases). The germline V and J ends were trimmed by 5 bases and 5 bases, with 15 bases remaining between them. This CDR3 is 14 amino acids long. CDR1 LNHDA and CDR2 SQIVND come from the germline V gene (reference sequence). As DNA, the CDR3 is TGTGCCAGTAGTCGGGGACTTCGGGGGGAGACCCAGTACTTC. It translates to CASSRGLRGETQYF.

This chain connects TRBV9 to TRBJ2-7; 7 bases are shared with TRBD1. V lost 0 bases, J lost 6 bases, and 6 bases stayed unmatched. The germline gives CDR1 SGDLS, CDR2 YYNGEE. The CDR3 loop spans 14 amino acids. DNA for the CDR3: TGTGCCAGCAGCGTAGGGAGACAGGGCTCCGAGCAGTACTTC. It encodes CASSVGRQGSEQYF.

This clone was detected only a few times. The chain employs TRBV6-4 and TRBJ2-5; 11 bases are a match to TRBD1. The CDR3 runs to 18 residues. The germline V gene encodes CDR1 MRHNA and CDR2 SNTAGT. V shed 4 bases and J 0 bases; nucleotides not matched to a gene: 10. CDR3: CASSGRTGGLPYQETQYF. The CDR3, as DNA: TGTGCCAGCAGTGGTAGGACAGGGGGCTTACCGTACCAAGAGACCCAGTACTTC.

The chain recombines TRBV7-9 with TRBJ2-1; D might be TRBD2 (6 bases). This CDR3 has 16 amino acids. V lost 4 bases and J lost 4, with 17 bases in between. CDR1 and CDR2 from the germline V gene are SEHNR and FQNEAQ (reference sequence). The CDR3 loop is CASSYGPSGSYNEQFF. CDR3 in DNA: TGTGCCAGCAGCTACGGCCCGAGCGGGTCTTACAATGAGCAGTTCTTC.

The chain combines TRBV4-1 with TRBJ2-1; TRBD2 matches at 7 bases. There are 14 residues in the CDR3. CDR1 and CDR2 (germline): MGHRA, YSYEKL. V was clipped by 2 bases and J by 8 bases; unmatched bases: 6. The chain's CDR3 is CASSQPKAGDEQFF. In DNA, the CDR3 is TGCGCCAGCAGCCAACCCAAGGCGGGGGATGAGCAGTTCTTC.

In DNA, the CDR3 is TGTGCCAGCAGCCTCGGGACAGGTCCCTACGAGCAGTACTTC. Protein product: CASSLGTGPYEQYF. This rearrangement joins TRBV6-1 to TRBJ2-7; TRBD1 aligns across 8 bases. Germline-derived CDR1 and CDR2 are MNHNS and SASEGT. Unmatched junction bases numbered 6, after V lost 6 bases and J lost 2 bases. The length of the CDR3 is 14 residues.

The chain joins TRBV4-1 to TRBJ2-1; possible D gene TRBD2, 6 bases. Germline CDR1 and CDR2: MGHRA and YSYEKL. Deletions cut 3 bases from V and 6 bases from J, with 9 bases between. This CDR3 region has 13 residues. CDR3 bases: TGCGCCAGCAGCCAGGGACTCCGCAATGAGCAGTTCTTC. Amino acids: CASSQGLRNEQFF.

This chain joins TRBV27 and TRBJ1-2; maybe TRBD1 (5 bases). V was clipped by 0 bases and J by 12 bases, with 14 bases between them. Germline values: CDR1 MNHEY, CDR2 SMNVEV (reference sequence). The CDR3 extends over 13 amino acids. The CDR3 loop is CASSLSEGAFNTF. The CDR3 DNA sequence: TGTGCCAGCAGTTTATCAGAAGGGGCATTTAACACCTTC.

DNA for the CDR3: TGTGCCATCAGTGAGTCCCGGGTTGAGCAGTTCTTC. Translation gives CAISESRVEQFF. V usage is TRBV10-3 and J usage is TRBJ2-1, with D unresolved. The germline V gene has CDR1 ENHRY and CDR2 SYGVKD. V gave up 0 bases and J gave up 9 bases, with 6 bases separating them. The CDR3 is made up of 12 amino acids.

V usage is TRBV4-3 and J usage is TRBJ2-1; 14 bases are shared with TRBD2. The length of the CDR3 is 21 residues. The V and J ends lost 4 bases and 3 bases, in that order; junction bases with no gene match: 17. Per the germline V gene, CDR1 is LGHNA and CDR2 is YSLEER. In DNA, the CDR3 is TGCGCCAGCAGCCCTTGGGGGGTGAATACTGGGACTAGCGGGGGCTACAATGAGCAGTTCTTC. Residues: CASSPWGVNTGTSGGYNEQFF.

A few counts support this clone. The chain couples TRBV27 to TRBJ1-5, with a tentative D call TRBD1 (5 bases). Germline assignment: CDR1 MNHEY and CDR2 SMNVEV (reference sequence). This CDR3 has 13 amino acids. Deletions cut 2 bases from V and 7 bases from J, with 9 bases between. The DNA for the CDR3 is TGTGCCAGCAGTTTACAGGGTCAACAGCCCCAGCATTTT. Its translation is CASSLQGQQPQHF.

This chain links TRBV29-1 with TRBJ2-7; weak D call: TRBD1 (6 bases). This CDR3 is built from 18 residues. The germline CDR1 and CDR2 sequences are SQVTM and ANQGSEA. V lost 6 bases and J 0 bases, leaving 27 bases between the germline ends. The CDR3 is CSVTTRQAALRSSYEQYF. For the CDR3, the DNA is TGCAGCGTGACTACCCGACAGGCTGCTCTAAGGAGCTCCTACGAGCAGTACTTC.

This sequence joins TRBV25-1 and TRBJ1-5, with TRBD1 matching 10 bases. The J segment lost 6 bases and the V segment lost 6 bases, leaving 5 bases of the junction unmatched. CDR3 size: 14 residues. CDR1 and CDR2 (germline): MGHDK, SYGVNS. In DNA form, the CDR3 reads TGTGCCAGCAGCTCGACAGGGGGCTCTCAGCCCCAGCATTTT. Translation gives CASSSTGGSQPQHF. The whole variable domain, filled in from reference TRBV25-1 and TRBJ1-5, reads EADIYQTPRYLVIGTGKKITLECSQTMGHDKMYWYQQDPGMELHLIHYSYGVNSTEKGDLSSESTVSRIRTEHFPLTLESARPSHTSQYLCASSSTGGSQPQHFGDGTRLSIL.

The CDR3: CASSLAGTGVNTEAFF. In DNA, the CDR3 is TGTGCCAGCAGCTTAGCGGGGACAGGGGTGAACACTGAAGCTTTCTTT. J is TRBJ1-1 and V is TRBV7-8; 10 nucleotides line up with TRBD1. J lost 0 bases, V lost 0 bases, and 1 base had no gene match. From germline, CDR1 is SGHVS and CDR2 FQNEAQ. This CDR3 has 16 residues.

The V and J genes are TRBV2 and TRBJ1-2; D gene uncertain. V was cut by 1 base and J by 3 bases, with 12 bases left in between. The CDR3 totals 15 residues. The V gene's germline CDR1 is SNHLY and CDR2 FYNNEI. DNA for the CDR3: TGTGCCAGCAGTGAAGATCGAGGCTCTGACTATGGCTACACCTTC. It translates to CASSEDRGSDYGYTF.

This rearrangement joins TRBV7-8 to TRBJ2-5; TRBD1 matches 9 bases. Germline-derived CDR1 and CDR2 are SGHVS and FQNEAQ. This CDR3 spans 14 amino acids. Trimming removed 5 bases from V and 2 bases from J; junction bases left unmatched: 3. CDR3 coding DNA: TGTGCCAGCAGCAACGACAGGGGGCAAGAGACCCAGTACTTC. Its translation is CASSNDRGQETQYF.

This clone has more than one count but fewer than ten. This chain uses TRBV4-3 with TRBJ1-5, with unresolved D. This CDR3 is 15 amino acids long. From germline, CDR1 is LGHNA and CDR2 YSLEER. The V gene lost 2 bases and the J gene lost 1 base, with 9 bases spanning the gap. CDR3 region: CASSQQVMSNQPQHF. CDR3 DNA: TGCGCCAGCAGCCAACAGGTCATGAGCAATCAGCCCCAGCATTTT.

This chain joins TRBV5-1 and TRBJ2-3; perhaps TRBD1 as D (6 bases). V lost 3 bases to trimming and J lost 5 bases, with 10 bases between them. This CDR3 is built from 13 residues. Germline V gives CDR1 SGHRS, CDR2 YFSETQ. DNA of the CDR3: TGCGCCAGCAGCTGGAGACAGGTAGATACGCAGTATTTT. Translated, it gives CASSWRQVDTQYF.

The CDR3 loop reads CASSAGDSSGNTIYF. Written as DNA, the CDR3 is TGTGCCAGCAGCGCAGGGGACAGCTCTGGAAACACCATATATTTT. The rearrangement joins TRBV9 to TRBJ1-3; 7 positions agree with TRBD1. Germline loops: CDR1 SGDLS, CDR2 YYNGEE. With V trimmed by 3 bases and J by 0 bases, 3 bases remained unmatched. The CDR3 runs to 15 residues.

The V call is TRBV25-1, the J call TRBJ2-6; TRBD2 is a possible D gene (6 bases). V was clipped by 2 bases and J by 2 bases, with 7 bases between them. CDR1 MGHDK and CDR2 SYGVNS come from the germline V gene. The CDR3 has 15 amino acids. The CDR3 DNA sequence: TGTGCCAGCAGTGAAGGGGGGACTGGGGCCAACGTCCTGACTTTC. It specifies CASSEGGTGANVLTF.

V and J are TRBV10-3 and TRBJ1-3; 8 nucleotides match TRBD1. Germline V gene data show CDR1 as ENHRY and CDR2 as SYGVKD. This CDR3 is built from 15 residues. J was trimmed by 4 bases and V by 4 bases; bases with no gene match: 6. The CDR3 loop reads CAISGDRGPGNTIYF. The CDR3 DNA follows: TGTGCCATCAGTGGAGACAGGGGTCCAGGAAACACCATATATTTT.

This rearrangement joins TRBV14 to TRBJ2-7; the D gene is possibly TRBD1 (6 bases). This CDR3 spans 13 amino acids. Germline CDR1 and CDR2: SGHDN and FVKESK. V lost 5 bases to trimming and J lost 6 bases, with 14 bases between them. The CDR3 region is CASSLGHYIEQYF. The CDR3, as DNA: TGTGCCAGCAGCTTGGGACACTATATCGAGCAGTACTTC.

The chain is built from TRBV15 and TRBJ2-4; D is ambiguous. This CDR3 has 14 residues. V was shortened by 3 bases and J by 0 bases, with 6 bases between the two germline ends. Germline V gene sequence: CDR1 LNHNV, CDR2 YYDKDF (reference sequence). The CDR3 sequence: CATSRALAKNIQYF. The CDR3 region has the DNA TGTGCCACCAGCAGGGCATTAGCCAAAAACATTCAGTACTTC.

Here the CDR3 DNA reads TGTGCCAGCAGCTTAACCTGGACTACCAATGAGCAGTTCTTC. This gives the protein CASSLTWTTNEQFF. J is TRBJ2-1 and V is TRBV7-3; D perhaps matches TRBD2 (6 bases). The germline CDR1 and CDR2 sequences are SGHTA and FQGTGA. Trimming stripped 0 bases from V and 6 bases from J, with 9 bases between. This CDR3 region has 14 residues. The whole variable domain, filled in from reference TRBV7-3 and TRBJ2-1, reads GAGVSQTPSNKVTEKGKYVELRCDPISGHTALYWYRQSLGQGPEFLIYFQGTGAADDSGLPNDRFFAVRPEGSVSTLKIQRTERGDSAVYLCASSLTWTTNEQFFGPGTRLTVL.